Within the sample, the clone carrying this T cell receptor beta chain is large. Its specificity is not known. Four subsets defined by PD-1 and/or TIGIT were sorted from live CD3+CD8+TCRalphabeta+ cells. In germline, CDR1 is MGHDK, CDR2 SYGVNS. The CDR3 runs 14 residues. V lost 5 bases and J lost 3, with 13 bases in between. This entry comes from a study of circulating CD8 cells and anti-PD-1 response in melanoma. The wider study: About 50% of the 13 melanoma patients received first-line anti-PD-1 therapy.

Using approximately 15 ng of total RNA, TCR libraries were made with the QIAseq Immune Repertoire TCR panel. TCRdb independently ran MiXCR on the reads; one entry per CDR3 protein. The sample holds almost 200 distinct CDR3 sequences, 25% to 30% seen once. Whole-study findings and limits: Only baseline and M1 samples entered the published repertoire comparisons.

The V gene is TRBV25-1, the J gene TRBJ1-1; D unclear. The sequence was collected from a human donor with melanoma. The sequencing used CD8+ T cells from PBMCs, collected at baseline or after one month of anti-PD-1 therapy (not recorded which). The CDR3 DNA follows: TGTGCCAGCAGTACCCTAGGACGGGACACTGAAGCTTTCTTT. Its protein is CASSTLGRDTEAFF.